What follows are 27 T cell receptor beta chains derived from one specimen sequenced in a study of blood T cell repertoires in COVID-19. Libraries were prepared by immunoSEQ multiplex PCR; TCRdb keeps only in-frame clonotypes and omits some of them. Among under 100,000 clones listed, about 85% were seen once. Sequencing used peripheral blood. The receptors were sampled from a man older than 75 with active or convalescent COVID-19.

In this sample, this clone turned up a few times. The V call is TRBV9, the J call TRBJ1-2; possible D gene TRBD1, 5 bases. Trimming shortened V by 4 bases and J by 8 bases, and 15 bases separated the two germline ends. The CDR3 spans 13 residues. Germline loops: CDR1 SGDLS, CDR2 YYNGEE. DNA of the CDR3: TGTGCCAGCAGCCCTGGGGGAGGGGAAGGCTACACCTTC. Translating gives CASSPGGGEGYTF.

The rearrangement joins TRBV27 to TRBJ2-3, with unresolved D. CDR1 and CDR2 (germline): MNHEY, SMNVEV (reference sequence). The V and J ends lost 2 bases and 0 bases respectively, with 9 bases between them. The CDR3 loop spans 15 amino acids. CDR3 bases: TGTGCCAGCAGTTTACGGTCCCTGAGCACAGATACGCAGTATTTT. This sequence encodes CASSLRSLSTDTQYF.

The chain combines TRBV13 with TRBJ2-3, with 8 bases matching TRBD2. The J segment lost 0 bases and the V segment lost 3 bases, leaving 5 bases of the junction unmatched. The CDR3 extends over 16 amino acids. Germline CDR1 is PRHDT and CDR2 is FYEKMQ (reference sequence). The CDR3 sequence: CASSFSGERSTDTQYF. The CDR3 coding sequence is TGTGCCAGCAGCTTTAGCGGGGAAAGAAGCACAGATACGCAGTATTTT.

The chain is built from TRBV5-4 and TRBJ2-3; tentative D call: TRBD2 (6 bases). The V and J ends lost 3 bases and 0 bases respectively, with 20 bases between them. The CDR3 has 18 residues. Germline V gives CDR1 SGHNT, CDR2 YYREEE (reference sequence). The CDR3 region is CASSSQRSLSGSTDTQYF. In nucleotides, the CDR3 is TGTGCCAGCAGCTCTCAGAGGTCCCTTAGCGGAAGCACAGATACGCAGTATTTT.

The V gene is TRBV11-3, the J gene TRBJ2-3, with 7 bases identical to TRBD1. The junction had 2 bases not matched to a gene; V was cut back by 4 bases and J by 4 bases. The CDR3 is 13 amino acids. CDR1 SGHNT and CDR2 YENEEA come from the germline V gene. The CDR3 coding sequence is TGTGCCAGCAGCTCTGACAGGGCAGATACGCAGTATTTT. Its translation: CASSSDRADTQYF.

This chain links TRBV6-5 with TRBJ1-1, with D tentatively TRBD1 (5 bases). Germline loops: CDR1 MNHEY, CDR2 SVGAGI. The V gene lost 3 bases and the J gene lost 9 bases, with 11 bases spanning the gap. This CDR3 is built from 12 residues. In DNA form, the CDR3 reads TGTGCCAGCAGTTATAACACAGGCCAAGCTTTCTTT. As protein: CASSYNTGQAFF.

This clone was seen once. The chain is built from TRBV3-1 (or the pseudogene TRBV3-2) and TRBJ1-1; a weak D match, TRBD1 (6 bases). Germline V CDR1 and CDR2: LGHDT, YNNKEL (reference sequence). This CDR3 region has 14 residues. V was shortened by 7 bases and J by 5 bases, with 17 bases between the two germline ends. The chain's CDR3 is CASTAGGGWTEAFF. In nucleotides, the CDR3 is TGTGCCAGCACCGCGGGAGGGGGGTGGACTGAAGCTTTCTTT.

The V call is TRBV27, the J call TRBJ1-6; D is unresolved. V was trimmed by 5 bases and J by 0 bases, leaving 14 bases between them. Germline V gives CDR1 MNHEY, CDR2 SMNVEV (reference sequence). This CDR3 comprises 17 residues. The CDR3 here is CASSPDFASSYNSPLHF. CDR3 bases: TGTGCCAGCAGTCCGGACTTCGCCAGCTCCTATAATTCACCCCTCCACTTT.

The chain joins TRBV7-8 to TRBJ1-5, with D possibly being TRBD1 (6 bases). This CDR3 is 15 amino acids long. The germline CDR1 and CDR2 sequences are SGHVS and FQNEAQ. Trimming left V 5 bases short and J 6 bases short, with 17 bases between. DNA for the CDR3: TGTGCCAGCAGCCTCGGTACAGGGTATGGTCAGCCCCAGCATTTT. Translated: CASSLGTGYGQPQHF.

The chain employs TRBV7-7 and TRBJ2-5; D possibly corresponds to TRBD2 (5 bases). Germline CDR1 SSHAT, CDR2 FNYEAQ (reference sequence). Trimming removed 7 bases from V and 6 bases from J, with 18 bases in between. There are 14 residues in the CDR3. The CDR3, as DNA: TGTGCCAGCACACCCCTAGCCCTCGGGAAGACCCAGTACTTC. Translated: CASTPLALGKTQYF.

The chain combines TRBV7-9 with TRBJ1-4, with 7 bases that match TRBD1. Looked up from germline, CDR1 is SEHNR and CDR2 is FQNEAQ (reference sequence). The CDR3 consists of 14 residues. V shed 5 bases, J shed 7 bases, and the junction held 7 bases outside the gene matches. CDR3 in DNA: TGTGCCAGCAGCCCACAGGGGCGAGTTGAAAAACTGTTTTTT. Translated: CASSPQGRVEKLFF.

The rearrangement joins TRBV2 to TRBJ1-5; D might be TRBD1 (6 bases). The CDR3 loop spans 15 amino acids. Trimming took 3 bases from V and 6 from J, leaving 15 bases between them. CDR1 and CDR2 (germline): SNHLY, FYNNEI. CDR3 in amino acids: CASSEVYQGFQPQHF. CDR3 DNA: TGTGCCAGCAGTGAGGTATATCAGGGGTTTCAGCCCCAGCATTTT.

This sequence joins TRBV30 and TRBJ1-3, with TRBD1 matching 7 bases. There are 14 residues in the CDR3. The V gene end was trimmed by 1 base and the J gene end by 7 bases; junction bases not matched to a gene: 7. Germline values: CDR1 GTSNPN, CDR2 SVGIG (reference sequence). The CDR3 spells CAWSGGRGANTIYF. DNA of the CDR3: TGTGCCTGGAGTGGTGGCAGGGGGGCCAACACCATATATTTT.

The chain has TRBV2 and TRBJ2-2; 9 bases agree with TRBD1. CDR3 length: 14 residues. In germline, CDR1 is SNHLY, CDR2 FYNNEI. Germline trimming cut 10 bases from V and 0 bases from J; bases unmatched to any gene: 3. This chain's CDR3 is CATRDRANTGELFF. In DNA, the CDR3 is TGTGCCACCAGGGACAGGGCGAACACCGGGGAGCTGTTTTTT.

V gene TRBV10-3 combines with J gene TRBJ2-5, with 8 bases that match TRBD2. The CDR3 is made up of 15 amino acids. V shed 10 bases and J 3 bases; nucleotides not matched to a gene: 13. Germline loops: CDR1 ENHRY, CDR2 SYGVKD. The CDR3 nucleotides are TGTGCCAGCCGAGGGCGGGGGGACCAAAAAGAGACCCAGTACTTC. Translation gives CASRGRGDQKETQYF.

The chain uses TRBV3-1 (or the pseudogene TRBV3-2) and TRBJ1-2; D is uncertain. The germline V gene has CDR1 LGHDT and CDR2 YNNKEL (reference sequence). The V and J ends lost 8 bases and 5 bases respectively, with 18 bases between them. This CDR3 spans 14 amino acids. The CDR3 DNA follows: TGTGCCAGCGGCGAAGGGCCACCGCCATATGGCTACACCTTC. This sequence encodes CASGEGPPPYGYTF.

The chain employs TRBV5-4 and TRBJ1-2; D is unresolved. V dropped 5 bases and J dropped 5 bases, with 13 bases sitting between them. This CDR3 has 13 residues. From germline, CDR1 is SGHNT and CDR2 YYREEE (reference sequence). CDR3 bases: TGTGCCAGCAGTCATCCCGACAAGTATGGCTACACCTTC. Translating gives CASSHPDKYGYTF.

This chain uses TRBV7-9 with TRBJ2-5; tentative D call: TRBD1 (6 bases). From germline, CDR1 is SEHNR and CDR2 FQNEAQ (reference sequence). With 4 bases removed from V and 4 bases from J, the gap between germline ends came to 16 bases. The CDR3 runs 15 residues. CDR3 DNA sequence: TGTGCCAGCAGCTCCCACAGGGACGAAGTAGAGACCCAGTACTTC. Translating it yields CASSSHRDEVETQYF. The full variable domain, completed using reference TRBV7-9 and TRBJ2-5, is DTGVSQNPRHKITKRGQNVTFRCDPISEHNRLYWYRQTLGQGPEFLTYFQNEAQLEKSRLLSDRFSAERPKGSFSTLEIQRTEQGDSAMYLCASSSHRDEVETQYFGPGTRLLVL.

The gene calls are TRBV5-4 and TRBJ2-7; D gene ambiguous. Germline CDR1 reads SGHNT; CDR2 reads YYREEE (reference sequence). The V end lost 1 base, the J end lost 7 bases, and 15 bases lay between the germline ends. The CDR3 consists of 14 residues. The CDR3 DNA follows: TGTGCCAGCAGCTTGTCGGGTCCGCTAAAGGAGCAGTACTTC. Translated, it gives CASSLSGPLKEQYF.

This clone is a singleton in its sample. The V and J genes are TRBV10-3 and TRBJ2-2; 9 nucleotides line up with TRBD1. This CDR3 is built from 17 residues. Trimming took 1 base from V and 2 from J; bases not matched to a gene: 5. Germline values: CDR1 ENHRY, CDR2 SYGVKD. The CDR3 here is CAISEYGQGPNTGELFF. Written as DNA, the CDR3 is TGTGCCATCAGTGAGTACGGACAGGGGCCCAACACCGGGGAGCTGTTTTTT.

The J gene is TRBJ2-1, the V gene TRBV25-1; 10 bases map to TRBD2. Unmatched junction bases numbered 6, after V lost 8 bases and J lost 5 bases. This CDR3 is built from 14 residues. Germline values: CDR1 MGHDK, CDR2 SYGVNS. In DNA form, the CDR3 reads TGTGCCAGCCGGACTAGCGGAAACCACAATGAGCAGTTCTTC. Translation gives CASRTSGNHNEQFF.

The rearrangement uses TRBV30 and TRBJ1-4; possible D gene TRBD1, 5 bases. The ends were cut back, 2 bases at V and 2 bases at J, with 12 bases in the middle. The CDR3 contains 15 residues. Germline CDR1 and CDR2: GTSNPN and SVGIG (reference sequence). The CDR3 DNA reads as TGTGCCTGGAGTAGTACGGGGGTGACTAATGAAAAACTGTTTTTT. Amino acid sequence: CAWSSTGVTNEKLFF.

This clone was seen ten or more times. V usage is TRBV5-4 and J usage is TRBJ2-7; TRBD2 matches 12 bases. Germline CDR1 reads SGHNT; CDR2 reads YYREEE (reference sequence). The CDR3 contains 14 residues. V was clipped by 10 bases and J by 4 bases; unmatched bases: 9. The CDR3 DNA sequence: TGTGCCGTCCGGACTAGCGGGGCCCGGTACGAGCAGTACTTC. Encoded protein: CAVRTSGARYEQYF.

This clone was seen just once. The chain recombines TRBV4-1 with TRBJ1-6, with TRBD1 identical over 8 bases. The trim removed 4 bases at V and 7 bases at J, leaving 3 bases unmatched. The CDR3 totals 14 residues. Per germline, CDR1 MGHRA and CDR2 YSYEKL. CDR3 DNA: TGCGCCAGCAGCCTCGGACAGGGAAATTCACCCCTCCACTTT. The encoded protein is CASSLGQGNSPLHF.

V and J are TRBV7-8 and TRBJ2-1, with D possibly being TRBD1 (6 bases). Trimming removed 3 bases at V and 9 bases at J, with 12 bases between. The CDR3 is made up of 13 amino acids. Germline V gene lookup returns CDR1 SGHVS and CDR2 FQNEAQ. The CDR3 loop reads CASSLSGVGEQFF. DNA of the CDR3: TGTGCCAGCAGCTTGTCAGGGGTGGGTGAGCAGTTCTTC. Combining the CDR3 with reference TRBV7-8 and TRBJ2-1 gives the whole variable domain GAGVSQSPRYKVAKRGQDVALRCDPISGHVSLFWYQQALGQGPEFLTYFQNEAQLDKSGLPSDRFFAERPEGSVSTLKIQRTQQEDSAVYLCASSLSGVGEQFFGPGTRLTVL.

The CDR3 reads CASSHRDRGGDSPLHF. For the CDR3, the DNA is TGCGCCAGCAGCCACCGCGACAGGGGCGGTGATTCACCCCTCCACTTT. The rearrangement uses TRBV4-1 and TRBJ1-6, with TRBD1 matching over 8 bases. Looked up from germline, CDR1 is MGHRA and CDR2 is YSYEKL. This CDR3 is built from 16 residues. The V gene end was trimmed by 3 bases and the J gene end by 8 bases; junction bases not matched to a gene: 9.

The chain is built from TRBV7-9 and TRBJ1-4; the D gene is possibly TRBD1 (6 bases). There are 14 residues in the CDR3. V lost 1 base to trimming and J lost 14 bases, with 17 bases between them. Germline V CDR1 and CDR2: SEHNR, FQNEAQ (reference sequence). CDR3 loop: CASSLGPGGEVLFF. In DNA, the CDR3 is TGTGCCAGCAGCTTAGGTCCTGGGGGCGAAGTCCTGTTTTTT.